Listed here are 5 T cell receptor beta chains from one sample, sequenced in a study of blood T cell repertoires in COVID-19. Measured with immunoSEQ multiplex PCR; TCRdb has only the in-frame clones, and not every one. The sample yields about 190,000 clones, about 89% seen once. The specimen sequenced was peripheral blood. These receptor sequences come from a man in his forties with acute or convalescent COVID-19.

This chain joins TRBV12-3 or TRBV12-4 and TRBJ2-2; D is possibly TRBD2 (5 bases). The CDR3 runs to 13 residues. Trimming removed 6 bases at V and 5 bases at J, with 10 bases between. In DNA, the CDR3 is TGTGCCAGCAGCCCCAGACTAACCGGGGAGCTGTTTTTT. It codes for CASSPRLTGELFF.

This clone has more than one count but fewer than ten. This chain connects TRBV2 to TRBJ2-5; D is unclear. V lost 4 bases and J lost 2, with 8 bases in between. The CDR3 spans 13 residues. Germline CDR1 reads SNHLY; CDR2 reads FYNNEI. CDR3 bases: TGTGCCAGCAGTGCAGGAAGGCAAGAGACCCAGTACTTC. It translates to CASSAGRQETQYF.

V is TRBV7-2 and J is TRBJ2-5; D is perhaps TRBD2 (6 bases). In germline, CDR1 is SGHTA, CDR2 FQGNSA. The CDR3 has 16 amino acids. V was cut by 5 bases and J by 5 bases, with 21 bases left in between. CDR3 region: CASSLSSTGGLETQYF. The CDR3 bases are TGTGCCAGCAGCCTATCCTCGACCGGGGGTTTGGAGACCCAGTACTTC.

J is TRBJ2-5 and V is TRBV10-3; 8 bases map to TRBD1. The V gene's germline CDR1 is ENHRY and CDR2 SYGVKD. The length of the CDR3 is 14 residues. V was clipped by 3 bases and J by 3 bases; unmatched bases: 3. CDR3 residues: CAISDGQGEETQYF. The CDR3 DNA is TGTGCCATCAGTGACGGACAGGGCGAAGAGACCCAGTACTTC.

The chain is built from TRBV27 and TRBJ2-1; weak D call: TRBD1 (6 bases). This CDR3 is built from 18 residues. Trimming removed 2 bases from V and 5 bases from J, with 22 bases in between. Germline V gene data show CDR1 as MNHEY and CDR2 as SMNVEV (reference sequence). The CDR3, as DNA: TGTGCCAGCAGTTTACCCCTCTATTCCGGCAGGGGAAACAATGAGCAGTTCTTC. This encodes CASSLPLYSGRGNNEQFF.